This TCR beta chain emerged from a study of cytomegalovirus exposure and HLA in healthy donors. The germline CDR1 and CDR2 sequences are SGHDN and FVKESK. The CDR3 sequence is 14 residues long. The ends were cut back, 4 bases at V and 5 bases at J, with 13 bases in the middle. The study ran its PCR with 60 Vbeta and 13 Jbeta primers. The table came from immunoSEQ multiplex PCR; TCRdb's copy has only in-frame clones and leaves some out. The sample shows 55,000 to 65,000 clones, roughly 84% of them seen only once. The sample taken for sequencing was PBMCs. The chain uses TRBV14 and TRBJ2-3; D perhaps matches TRBD2 (5 bases). The sequence derives from a human donor in good health. In DNA form, the CDR3 reads TGTGCCAGCAGCCGCCAAGGACGGGAAGATACGCAGTATTTT. Translation gives CASSRQGREDTQYF.